The table lists the clone carrying this T cell receptor (beta chain) with a few counts. Losses at the gene ends were 3 bases for V and 3 bases for J; bases not matched to a gene: 11. Germline CDR1 reads MGHRA; CDR2 reads YSYEKL. This CDR3 spans 17 amino acids. The data were obtained in a study of blood T cell repertoires in COVID-19. As for the study in general: Acute-phase and convalescent COVID-19 samples originated in the United States, Italy and Spain. Sample material is recorded as cDNA or gDNA derived from T cells, B-cell-depleted T cells, or PBMCs.

Per the study methods: Estimated nucleated cell counts came from reference gene primer amplification. Clones were read by immunoSEQ multiplex PCR, and TCRdb kept only the in-frame ones, dropping some. Clonal size and the V and J genes are those of that table, whereas D and trimming came from the DNA. The sample includes around 260,000 clones, around 90% of them seen just once. The sequencing input was peripheral blood. The chain recombines TRBV4-1 with TRBJ2-3; 8 nucleotides align to TRBD1. This sequence originates from a human donor in a cohort sampled during active COVID-19. DNA of the CDR3: TGCGCCAGCAGCCAGTCCCCAGGGGGCTTTGGGACAGATACGCAGTATTTT. Residues: CASSQSPGGFGTDTQYF.